This T cell receptor (beta chain) was obtained from a study of blood T cell repertoires in COVID-19 (TCRdb year 2020). For the wider study: The collaborator samples originated in the United States, Italy and Spain and spanned the acute and convalescent phases of COVID-19. The prospective study material was composed of cDNA or gDNA derived from T cells, B-cell-depleted T cells, or PBMCs. The dataset comprised deeply sampled blood TCRbeta repertoires from subjects exposed to, actively infected with, or recovered from COVID-19. The repertoires were released in a freely available public database meant as a resource for research on the immune response to SARS-CoV-2. Samples came from the ongoing ImmuneRACE study (first 160 participants) plus 1,254 subjects from 6 global collaborators. A de-identified subject ID, COVID-19 status, age in years and sex were almost always included in the sample metadata. Where available, HLA class I and class II types were taken from metadata supplied by the sample provider and were not determined by assay-based typing.

Notes on this clone: The antigen this receptor binds is unknown. The input lacks base qualities; no much larger clone sits a single base away.

TCRbeta CDR3 regions were amplified from genomic DNA by means of the immunoSEQ Assay, a bias-controlled multiplex PCR. On the study's bioinformatics: The number of nucleated cells in each sample was estimated from the amplification of reference gene primers within the assay. To quantify the absolute abundance of each unique TCRbeta CDR3 rearrangement, sequence reads were collapsed and filtered. For each sample, productive Simpson clonality was calculated as the square root of Simpson's diversity index over productive rearrangements. In TCRdb, the immuneACCESS table is reduced to in-frame sequences with V and J assigned. These tables do not hold every clone; where another copy was compared, an unresolved V gene accounts for under half, and the others remain unexplained. D and trimming come from the DNA, and the V and J calls and clone size come from that table. A total of 110,000 to 150,000 clones appear in this sample, 81% of them only once. The ten largest clones represent around 8.2% of the sample.

The full study reports these points: The amount of clinical and demographic metadata varied by source and participant and was provided uncurated.

The collaborating institutions used their own protocols to collect whole blood in K2EDTA tubes. For TCRbeta analysis, collaborator samples were shipped as frozen whole blood, as isolated PBMCs, or as DNA extracted from either sample type. Inclusive of the bounding cysteine and phenylalanine, the CDR3 is 15 residues long. Solely the CDR3 DNA is kept, with 45 bases framed from the first base. V is trimmed back by 5 bases and J by 4 bases, and the junction contains 9 bases that no gene match accounts for. The germline V gene yields WSHSY for CDR1 and SAAADI for CDR2. What was sequenced was peripheral blood. The V gene is TRBV10-2 and the J gene is TRBJ2-7, with 9 junctional bases fitting TRBD2. This sequence was found in a human donor in a cohort sampled during active COVID-19. The nucleotide sequence reads TGCGCCAGCAGTTTGCGGGAGGGCGCTAGGTACGAGCAGTACTTC. This translates into CASSLREGARYEQYF.